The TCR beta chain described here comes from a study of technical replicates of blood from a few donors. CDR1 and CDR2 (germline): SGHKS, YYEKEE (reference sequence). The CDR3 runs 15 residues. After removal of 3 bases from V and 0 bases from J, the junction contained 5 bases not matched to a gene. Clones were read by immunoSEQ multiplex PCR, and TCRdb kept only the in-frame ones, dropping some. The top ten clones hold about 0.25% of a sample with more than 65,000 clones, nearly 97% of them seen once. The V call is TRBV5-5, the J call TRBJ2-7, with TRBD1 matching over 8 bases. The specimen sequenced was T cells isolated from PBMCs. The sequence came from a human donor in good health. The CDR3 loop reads CASSSPGTGSYEQYF. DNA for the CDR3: TGTGCCAGCAGCTCCCCCGGGACAGGCTCCTACGAGCAGTACTTC.